These T cell receptor beta chains were read from a single sample in a study of T-cell memory formation after mild COVID-19. One entry per CDR3 protein, called by TCRdb with MiXCR from the 5' RACE reads. The sample contains roughly 150,000 distinct CDR3 sequences, about 14% of which appear only once. Sequencing was carried out using PBMCs or a T cell subset sorted from them (not recorded which). The receptors were sampled from an adult woman who had mild COVID-19 (a few samples of this study predate the infection). Cell type and time point are not known. Each CDR3 is given without its conserved first and last residue. A D gene is named only where the DNA matches it firmly. Where a row states a size, it is once, few, many or the class of an expanded clone; other rows omit it.

j_call v_call clone_size d_call cdr3_aa
TRBJ2-3 TRBV12-3/TRBV12-4 many TRBD2 ASSSVGLAGADTQY
TRBJ2-1 TRBV7-9 many NA ASSDRGSYNEQF
TRBJ1-1 TRBV7-6 few TRBD1 ASSLIKGQMNTEAF
TRBJ1-2 TRBV5-1 many NA ASSLVQDPFNYGYT
TRBJ2-1 TRBV20-1 NA TRBD2 SARGLAGGNNEQF
TRBJ1-4 TRBV7-9 few TRBD1 ASSFGTRGQRNEKLF
TRBJ2-6 TRBV20-1 NA NA SAETGLWASGANVLT
TRBJ2-7 TRBV7-6 few NA ASSLMDEQY
TRBJ1-4 TRBV12-3/TRBV12-4 NA NA ASSLREKLF
TRBJ2-1 TRBV19 few TRBD2 ASSRTSSYNEQF
TRBJ2-5 TRBV24-1 NA NA ATTAGSGYQETQY
TRBJ2-1 TRBV6-2/TRBV6-3 NA TRBD2 ASSYPGGGVNEQF